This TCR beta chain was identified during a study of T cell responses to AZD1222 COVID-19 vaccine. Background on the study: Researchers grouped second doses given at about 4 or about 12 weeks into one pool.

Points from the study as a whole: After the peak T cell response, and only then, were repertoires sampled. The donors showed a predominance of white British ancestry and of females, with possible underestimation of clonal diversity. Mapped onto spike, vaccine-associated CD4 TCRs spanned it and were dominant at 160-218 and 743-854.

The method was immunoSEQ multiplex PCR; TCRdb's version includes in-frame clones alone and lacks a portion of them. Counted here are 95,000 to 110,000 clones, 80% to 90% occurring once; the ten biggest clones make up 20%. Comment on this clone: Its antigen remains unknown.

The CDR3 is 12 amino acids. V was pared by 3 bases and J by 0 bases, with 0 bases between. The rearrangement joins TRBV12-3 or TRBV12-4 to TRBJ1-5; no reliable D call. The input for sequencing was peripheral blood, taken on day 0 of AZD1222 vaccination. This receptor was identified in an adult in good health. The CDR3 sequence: CASSFSNQPQHF. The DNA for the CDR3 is TGTGCCAGCAGTTTTAGCAATCAGCCCCAGCATTTT.